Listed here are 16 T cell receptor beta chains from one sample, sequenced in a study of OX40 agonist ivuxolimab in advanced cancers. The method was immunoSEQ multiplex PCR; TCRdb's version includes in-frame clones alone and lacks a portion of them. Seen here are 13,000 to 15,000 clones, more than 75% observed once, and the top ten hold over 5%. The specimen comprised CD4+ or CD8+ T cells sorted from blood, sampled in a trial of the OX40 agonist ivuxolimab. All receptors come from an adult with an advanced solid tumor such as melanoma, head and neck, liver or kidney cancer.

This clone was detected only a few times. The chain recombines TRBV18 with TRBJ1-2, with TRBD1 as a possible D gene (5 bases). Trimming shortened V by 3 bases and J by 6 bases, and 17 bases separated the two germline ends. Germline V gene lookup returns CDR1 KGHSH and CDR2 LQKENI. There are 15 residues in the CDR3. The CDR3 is CASSPDSGEGHGYTF. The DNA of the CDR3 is TGTGCCAGCTCACCCGACAGCGGCGAAGGGCATGGCTACACCTTC.

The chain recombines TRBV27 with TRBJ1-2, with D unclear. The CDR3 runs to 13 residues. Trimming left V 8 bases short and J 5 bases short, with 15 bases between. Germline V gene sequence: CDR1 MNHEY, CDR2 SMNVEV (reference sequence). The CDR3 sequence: CASRSEQTYGYTF. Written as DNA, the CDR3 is TGTGCCAGCCGTAGTGAGCAAACTTATGGCTACACCTTC.

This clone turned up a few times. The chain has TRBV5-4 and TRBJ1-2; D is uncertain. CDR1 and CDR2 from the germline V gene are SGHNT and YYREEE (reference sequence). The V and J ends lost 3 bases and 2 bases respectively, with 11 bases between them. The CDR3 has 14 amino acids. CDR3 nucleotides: TGTGCCAGCAGCTGGAGGACTGGGAACTATGGCTACACCTTC. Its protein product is CASSWRTGNYGYTF.

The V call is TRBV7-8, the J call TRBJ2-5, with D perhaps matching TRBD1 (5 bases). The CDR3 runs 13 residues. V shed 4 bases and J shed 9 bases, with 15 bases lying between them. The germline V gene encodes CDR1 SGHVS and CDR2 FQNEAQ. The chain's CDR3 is CASSYNQGMAQYF. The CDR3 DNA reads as TGTGCCAGCAGCTACAACCAGGGTATGGCCCAGTACTTC.

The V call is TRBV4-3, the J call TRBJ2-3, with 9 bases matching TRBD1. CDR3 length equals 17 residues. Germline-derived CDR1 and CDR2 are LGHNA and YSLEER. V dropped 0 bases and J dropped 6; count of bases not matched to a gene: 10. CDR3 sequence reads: CASSQDTDRGKRDTQYF. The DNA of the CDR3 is TGCGCCAGCAGCCAAGATACGGACAGGGGTAAACGGGATACGCAGTATTTT.

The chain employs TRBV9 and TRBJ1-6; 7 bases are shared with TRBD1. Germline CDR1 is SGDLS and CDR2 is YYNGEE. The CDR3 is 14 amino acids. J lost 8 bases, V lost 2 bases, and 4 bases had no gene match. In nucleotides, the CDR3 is TGTGCCAGCAGCGTTAGGACAGGATATTCACCCCTCCACTTT. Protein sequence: CASSVRTGYSPLHF.

CDR3 in amino acids: CASSTVTNAAAFF. For the CDR3, the DNA is TGTGCCAGCAGTACCGTAACCAACGCAGCAGCTTTCTTT. The chain links TRBV2 to TRBJ1-1, with D unclear. Germline values: CDR1 SNHLY, CDR2 FYNNEI. Between the trimmed V and J ends, which lost 5 bases and 10 bases, there was a span of 17 bases. CDR3 length: 13 residues. Based on the CDR3 plus reference TRBV2 and TRBJ1-1, the full variable domain is EPEVTQTPSHQVTQMGQEVILRCVPISNHLYFYWYRQILGQKVEFLVSFYNNEISEKSEIFDDQFSVERPDGSNFTLKIRSTKLEDSAMYFCASSTVTNAAAFFGQGTRLTVV.

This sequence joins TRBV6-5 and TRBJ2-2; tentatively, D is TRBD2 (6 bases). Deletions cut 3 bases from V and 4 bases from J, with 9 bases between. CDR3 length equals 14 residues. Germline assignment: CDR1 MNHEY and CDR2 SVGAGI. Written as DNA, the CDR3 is TGTGCCAGCAGTTATCGGGGGACCACCGGGGAGCTGTTTTTT. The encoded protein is CASSYRGTTGELFF.

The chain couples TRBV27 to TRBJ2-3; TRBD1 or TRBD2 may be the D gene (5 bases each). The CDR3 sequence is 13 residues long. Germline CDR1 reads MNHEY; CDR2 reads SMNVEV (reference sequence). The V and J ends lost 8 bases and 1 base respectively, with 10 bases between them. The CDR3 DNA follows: TGTGCCAGCTGGGGGTCGGGCACAGATACGCAGTATTTT. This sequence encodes CASWGSGTDTQYF.

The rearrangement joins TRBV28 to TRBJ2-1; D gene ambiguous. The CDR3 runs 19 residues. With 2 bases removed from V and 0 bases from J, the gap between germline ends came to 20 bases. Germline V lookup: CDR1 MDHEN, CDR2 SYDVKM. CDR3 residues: CASSLPASNPFSSYNEQFF. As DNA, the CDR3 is TGTGCCAGCAGTTTACCGGCTAGTAATCCTTTCAGCTCCTACAATGAGCAGTTCTTC.

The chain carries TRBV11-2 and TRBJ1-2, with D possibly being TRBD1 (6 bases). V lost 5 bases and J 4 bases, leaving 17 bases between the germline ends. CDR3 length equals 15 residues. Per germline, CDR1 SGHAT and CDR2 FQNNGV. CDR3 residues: CASSPGPTGVYGYTF. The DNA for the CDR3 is TGTGCCAGCAGCCCAGGACCGACAGGAGTCTATGGCTACACCTTC.

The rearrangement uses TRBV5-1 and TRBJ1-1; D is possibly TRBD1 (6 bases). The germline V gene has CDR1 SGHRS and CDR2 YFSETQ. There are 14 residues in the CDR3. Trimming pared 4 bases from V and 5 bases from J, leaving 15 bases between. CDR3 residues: CASSPGLRGTEAFF. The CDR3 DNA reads TGCGCCAGCAGCCCAGGTCTCAGGGGTACTGAAGCTTTCTTT.

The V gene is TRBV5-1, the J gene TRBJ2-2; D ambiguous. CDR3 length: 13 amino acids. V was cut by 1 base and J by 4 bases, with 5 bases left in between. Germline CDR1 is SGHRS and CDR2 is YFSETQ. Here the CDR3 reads CASSLPPTGELFF. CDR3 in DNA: TGCGCCAGCAGCTTGCCACCCACCGGGGAGCTGTTTTTT.

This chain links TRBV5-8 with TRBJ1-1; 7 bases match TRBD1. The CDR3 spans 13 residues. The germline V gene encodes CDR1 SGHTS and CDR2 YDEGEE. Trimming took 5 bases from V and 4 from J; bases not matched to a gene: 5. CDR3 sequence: CASSKDRVTEAFF. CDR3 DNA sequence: TGTGCCAGCAGTAAAGACAGGGTCACTGAAGCTTTCTTT.

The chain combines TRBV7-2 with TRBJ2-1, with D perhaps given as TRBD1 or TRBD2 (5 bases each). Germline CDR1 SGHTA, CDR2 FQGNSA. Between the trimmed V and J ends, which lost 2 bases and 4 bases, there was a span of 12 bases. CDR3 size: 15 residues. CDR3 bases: TGTGCCAGCAGCTTAAGGTCAGGGAGTTACAATGAGCAGTTCTTC. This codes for CASSLRSGSYNEQFF.

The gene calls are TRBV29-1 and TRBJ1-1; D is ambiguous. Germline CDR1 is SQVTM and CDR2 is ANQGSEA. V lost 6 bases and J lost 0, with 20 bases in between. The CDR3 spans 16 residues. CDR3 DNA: TGCAGCGTCCACAGTGGGTACAGATCGGTGAACACTGAAGCTTTCTTT. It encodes CSVHSGYRSVNTEAFF.